This TCR beta chain was sequenced for a study of blood T cell repertoires in COVID-19. Some clones are missing from TCRdb's copy, which holds only in-frame ones; the method was immunoSEQ multiplex PCR. This sample has about 200,000 clones; approximately 86% occur once, and the top ten carry roughly 5.2%. The CDR3 is 14 amino acids. The germline V gene encodes CDR1 KGHSH and CDR2 LQKENI. The V gene lost 5 bases and the J gene lost 3 bases, with 13 bases spanning the gap. Sequencing was carried out using PBMCs or T cells enriched from blood (not recorded which). The clonotype was recovered from a woman between 55 and 75 years old with acute COVID-19. The rearrangement uses TRBV18 and TRBJ1-1; D is unresolved. The CDR3 DNA follows: TGTGCCAGCTCATTCGAGATTACAGACACTGAAGCTTTCTTT. As protein: CASSFEITDTEAFF.